The present entry profiles one TCR beta chain with its context. Antigen specificity is unknown. This entry comes from a study of CD8 T cells in ankylosing spondylitis. Study-wide findings and caveats: Seemingly distinctive of ankylosing spondylitis blood was a TCR beta motif formed by eight highly homologous variants.

V lost 2 bases and J lost 2, with 13 bases in between. The CDR3 contains 15 residues. Germline lookup yields CDR1 SEHNR and CDR2 FQNEAQ (reference sequence). TCR beta libraries were made by quantitative 5'-RACE with molecular barcodes. TCRdb reprocessed the 5' RACE reads with MiXCR, giving one entry per CDR3 protein. The sample holds around 220,000 distinct CDR3 sequences; 15% to 20% are singletons and the top ten take more than 40%. The J gene is TRBJ2-7, the V gene TRBV7-9; D gene uncertain. The TCR sequence derives from a male donor with ankylosing spondylitis. What was sequenced was blood, either unsorted or a sorted T cell fraction (not recorded which). The CDR3 DNA reads as TGTGCCAGCAGCTTAAGCACACATCCCCCCTACGAGCAGTACTTC. Translating gives CASSLSTHPPYEQYF.